What follows is one TCR beta chain and its context. What it binds is unknown. Researchers ran the PCR with 60 Vbeta and 13 Jbeta primers. Here immunoSEQ multiplex PCR was the method, and the copy in TCRdb shows in-frame clones only, minus some. The table includes fewer than 85,000 clones, 78% detected once. The record originates from a study of cytomegalovirus exposure and HLA in healthy donors. Study outcomes and limitations: Excluded: some indistinguishable V segments such as TRBV6-2 and TRBV6-3. Confirmation in vitro established that three CMV-associated chains were specific for CMV antigens.

CDR1 is KGHSH and CDR2 is LQKENI in the germline V gene. This CDR3 has 16 amino acids. Trimming took 1 base from V and 0 from J, leaving 12 bases between them. The rearrangement links TRBV18 to TRBJ1-2, with D unresolved. The sequenced sample was PBMCs. This receptor was obtained from a young man in good health and CMV-seropositive. The CDR3 reads CASSPLADGTNYGYTF. The DNA for the CDR3 is TGTGCCAGCTCACCACTAGCCGACGGAACTAACTATGGCTACACCTTC.